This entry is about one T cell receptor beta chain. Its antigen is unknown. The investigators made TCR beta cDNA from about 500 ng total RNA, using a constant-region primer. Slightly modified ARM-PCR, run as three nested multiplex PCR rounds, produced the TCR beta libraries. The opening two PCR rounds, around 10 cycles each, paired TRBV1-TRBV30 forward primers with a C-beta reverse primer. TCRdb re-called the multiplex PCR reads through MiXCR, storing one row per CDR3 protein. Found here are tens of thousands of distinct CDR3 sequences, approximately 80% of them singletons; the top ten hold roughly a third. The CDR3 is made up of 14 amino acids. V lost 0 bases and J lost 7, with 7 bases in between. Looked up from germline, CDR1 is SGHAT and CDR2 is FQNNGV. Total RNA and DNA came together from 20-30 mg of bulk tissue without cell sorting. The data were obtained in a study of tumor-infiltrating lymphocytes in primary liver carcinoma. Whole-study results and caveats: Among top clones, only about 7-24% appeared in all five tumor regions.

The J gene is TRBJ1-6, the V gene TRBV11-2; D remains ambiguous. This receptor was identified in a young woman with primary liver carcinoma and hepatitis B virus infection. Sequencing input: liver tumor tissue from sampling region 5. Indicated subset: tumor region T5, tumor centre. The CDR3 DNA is TGTGCCAGCAGCTTAGATCCGGGAAATTCACCCCTCCACTTT. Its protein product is CASSLDPGNSPLHF.